This TCR beta chain emerged from a study of T-cell reconstitution after alpha-beta-depleted transplantation in children. Study-wide points: T-cell counts and diversity at one year post-transplant came mainly from newly produced T cells. For some patients, TCRbeta diversity was high at day 60 because of recipient T cells and thymic progenitors that survived. Reports say that about two months after transplant, the alpha-beta T cells came out of several hundred graft clones that had expanded.

This clonotype has a handful of counts. The antigen remains undetermined. Germline V lookup: CDR1 MNHEY, CDR2 SMNVEV (reference sequence). Trimming stripped 3 bases from V and 0 bases from J, with 18 bases between. This CDR3 has 17 residues. A TCRbeta library incorporating unique molecular identifiers was prepared. MiXCR, applied by TCRdb to the PCR reads, yields one record per CDR3 protein. Here the sample spans a few hundred thousand distinct CDR3 sequences, under 15% being singletons. This clonotype was sampled from a male patient aged 10-17 years who had a stem cell transplant for acute myeloid leukemia, so the T cells may come from the graft donor. Sequenced material: PBMCs, mostly from graft donor cells, taken 360 days after TCRalphabeta/CD19-depleted stem cell transplant. The V gene is TRBV27, the J gene TRBJ2-7; D may be TRBD2 (5 bases). The CDR3 region is CASSFGWAGTISYEQYF. CDR3 in DNA: TGTGCCAGCAGTTTCGGGTGGGCGGGCACAATCTCCTACGAGCAGTACTTC.